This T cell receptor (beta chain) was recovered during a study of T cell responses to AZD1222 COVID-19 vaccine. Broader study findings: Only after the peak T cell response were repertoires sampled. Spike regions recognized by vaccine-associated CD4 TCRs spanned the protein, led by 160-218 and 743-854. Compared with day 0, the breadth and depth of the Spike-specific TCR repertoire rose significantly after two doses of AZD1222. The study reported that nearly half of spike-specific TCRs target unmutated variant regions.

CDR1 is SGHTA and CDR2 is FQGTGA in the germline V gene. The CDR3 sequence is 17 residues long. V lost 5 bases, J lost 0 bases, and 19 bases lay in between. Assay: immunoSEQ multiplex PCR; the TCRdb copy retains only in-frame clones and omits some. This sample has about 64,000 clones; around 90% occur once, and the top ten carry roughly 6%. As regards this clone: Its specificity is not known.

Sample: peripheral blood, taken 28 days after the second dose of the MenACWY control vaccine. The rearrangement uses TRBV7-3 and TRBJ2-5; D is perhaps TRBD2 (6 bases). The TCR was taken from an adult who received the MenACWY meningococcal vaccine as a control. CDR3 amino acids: CASSPQGGWGDQETQYF. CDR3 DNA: TGTGCCAGCAGCCCCCAGGGCGGGTGGGGGGACCAAGAGACCCAGTACTTC.